This T cell receptor (beta chain) was sequenced in a study of blood T cell repertoires in COVID-19. Study background: The United States, Italy and Spain were the sources of the acute and convalescent COVID-19 samples.

Clones were read by immunoSEQ multiplex PCR, and TCRdb kept only the in-frame ones, dropping some. The data contain over 350,000 clones, more than 85% of them singletons. Sequenced input: peripheral blood. This receptor was identified in a woman in her 30s with acute or convalescent COVID-19.

CDR3 sequence (DNA): TGCGCCAGCAAACAGGGCTCTGGGGCCAACGTCCTGACTTTC. It specifies CASKQGSGANVLTF. This rearrangement joins TRBV5-1 to TRBJ2-6, with D possibly being TRBD1 (6 bases). The CDR3 length is 14 residues. V gave up 6 bases and J gave up 0 bases, with 7 bases separating them. CDR1 and CDR2 (germline): SGHRS, YFSETQ.